This TCR beta chain appears in the sequencing data of a study of CD8+ T cells in alopecia areata. Treatment in this sample: oral pan-JAK inhibitor, 5-10 mg twice daily. Researchers picked out CD4+ and CD8+ T cells from PBMCs by sorting. Sequencing relied on a cDNA template that was reverse transcribed from extracted RNA. The repertoire was sequenced with immunoSEQ multiplex PCR; TCRdb's copy has only in-frame clones and lacks some. The sample holds approximately 200,000 clones, 58% seen once. The input for sequencing was CD4+ T cells sorted from blood, taken at week 24, from a patient treated with tofacitinib. The receptor was derived from a human donor with alopecia areata.

The CDR3, as DNA: TGTGCCAGCAGTTCCCCCGGCAGTAGCTCCTACGAGCAGTACTTC. It yields the protein CASSSPGSSSYEQYF. The V call is TRBV28, the J call TRBJ2-7; D is ambiguous. The CDR3 spans 15 residues. Germline lookup yields CDR1 MDHEN and CDR2 SYDVKM. V dropped 4 bases and J dropped 0 bases, with 13 bases sitting between them.